This is a list of T cell receptor beta chains from one sample in a study of blood T cell repertoires in COVID-19. The data were produced by immunoSEQ multiplex PCR, yet TCRdb's version contains in-frame clones alone and is incomplete. Of roughly 250,000 clones listed, around three quarters are singletons. Sample: peripheral blood. These receptors all come from a woman older than 75 with acute or convalescent COVID-19. Each CDR3 is given with its conserved first and last residue. D genes are given only for firm matches. Size tells how often a clone was seen (once, few, many) or the class of an expanded clone, and some rows leave it out.

j_call v_call clone_size d_call cdr3_aa cdr3_nt
TRBJ1-2 TRBV7-9 NA NA CASDSLGRNYGYTF TGTGCCAGCGACAGCTTAGGGCGAAACTATGGCTACACCTTC
TRBJ1-1 TRBV25-1 NA NA CASSEDRAPFVTEAFF TGTGCCAGCAGTGAAGATCGAGCCCCCTTCGTCACTGAAGCTTTCTTT
TRBJ1-6 TRBV18 NA NA CASSPYNLYSPLHF TGTGCCAGCTCACCATATAACTTATATTCACCCCTCCACTTT
TRBJ2-7 TRBV5-4 NA TRBD1 CASRSGTGRPSEQYF TGTGCCAGCCGAAGCGGGACAGGGCGCCCCTCGGAGCAGTACTTC
TRBJ1-5 TRBV6-2/TRBV6-3 NA TRBD1 CASSIRRLTGGGYF TGTGCCAGCAGTATACGACGCCTGACAGGGGGCGGGTACTTT
TRBJ1-5 TRBV4-1 NA TRBD1 CASSHTGGAGQPQHF TGCGCCAGCAGCCACACAGGGGGCGCGGGCCAGCCCCAGCATTTT
TRBJ1-1 TRBV6-5 few NA CASYSDLNTEAFF TGTGCCAGCTATAGCGACCTGAACACTGAAGCTTTCTTT
TRBJ2-2 TRBV7-2 NA TRBD2 CASSPAAGVYTGELFF TGTGCCAGCAGCCCCGCCGCGGGGGTCTACACCGGGGAGCTGTTTTTT
TRBJ1-1 TRBV6-6 few NA CASSTYFF TGTGCCAGCAGTACTTATTTCTTT
TRBJ2-7 TRBV20-1 NA NA CSASQGETYEQYF TGCAGTGCTAGTCAAGGGGAAACCTACGAGCAGTACTTC
TRBJ2-7 TRBV5-1 NA NA CASSDQGTYEQYF TGCGCCAGCAGCGATCAGGGGACCTACGAGCAGTACTTC
TRBJ1-1 TRBV7-9 NA TRBD1 CASSSQGAGTEAFF TGTGCCAGCAGCTCCCAGGGGGCGGGCACTGAAGCTTTCTTT
TRBJ2-5 TRBV11-3 once NA CASSTRTGREETQYF TGTGCCAGCAGCACACGGACAGGGAGGGAGGAGACCCAGTACTTC
TRBJ1-2 TRBV19 NA TRBD1 CASSKGDRDYGYTF TGTGCCAGTAGTAAGGGGGACAGGGACTATGGCTACACCTTC
TRBJ1-2 TRBV4-1 NA TRBD1 CASSQPGQGSGGYTF TGCGCCAGCAGCCAACCTGGACAGGGGTCCGGAGGCTACACCTTC
TRBJ2-5 TRBV5-1 NA TRBD2 CASSSSGSRLETQYF TGCGCCAGCAGCTCTAGCGGGAGTCGGTTAGAGACCCAGTACTTC
TRBJ1-2 TRBV4-2 NA TRBD1 CASSPDRVNYGYTF TGTGCCAGCAGCCCGGACAGGGTGAACTATGGCTACACCTTC
TRBJ2-7 TRBV3-1/TRBV3-2 NA TRBD2 CASSQRGAYEQYF TGTGCCAGCAGCCAACGGGGGGCCTACGAGCAGTACTTC
TRBJ2-5 TRBV2 NA NA CASSQEAAIQETQYF TGTGCCAGCAGCCAGGAGGCAGCTATTCAAGAGACCCAGTACTTC
TRBJ1-1 TRBV7-9 few NA CASSLGRVGTEAFF TGTGCCAGCAGCTTAGGCAGGGTCGGAACTGAAGCTTTCTTT
TRBJ2-7 TRBV5-1 NA NA CASSLQGMYEQYF TGCGCCAGCAGCCTACAGGGAATGTACGAGCAGTACTTC
TRBJ2-1 TRBV5-6 NA TRBD2 CASSVNGLEGRNEQFF TGTGCCAGCAGCGTAAATGGACTAGAGGGAAGGAATGAGCAGTTCTTC
TRBJ1-2 TRBV5-1 NA TRBD1 CASSLEGGQLYGYTF TGCGCCAGCAGCTTGGAGGGGGGACAGCTTTATGGCTACACCTTC
TRBJ2-7 TRBV6-5 once TRBD2 CASSPEAGEEQYF TGTGCCAGCAGTCCAGAAGCGGGAGAAGAGCAGTACTTC
TRBJ2-7 TRBV10-2 NA TRBD1 CASSLGQGEYEQYF TGCGCCAGCAGCCTCGGACAGGGAGAGTACGAGCAGTACTTC
TRBJ2-7 TRBV6-6 NA TRBD2 CASSPWPGTSGARSSYEQYF TGTGCCAGCAGCCCCTGGCCCGGGACTAGCGGGGCCCGTAGCTCCTACGAGCAGTACTTC
TRBJ1-3 TRBV30 NA NA CAWSAQVISGNTIYF TGTGCCTGGAGTGCCCAGGTTATCTCTGGAAACACCATATATTTT
TRBJ2-7 TRBV10-3 NA TRBD2 CAISEGLAGPSEQYF TGTGCCATCAGTGAGGGGCTAGCGGGCCCTAGTGAGCAGTACTTC
TRBJ2-1 TRBV19 NA NA CASSKGPGVGTYNEQFF TGTGCCAGTAGTAAGGGTCCAGGGGTAGGGACGTACAATGAGCAGTTCTTC
TRBJ2-7 TRBV27 NA NA CASSVNRGYEQYF TGTGCCAGCAGTGTGAACCGAGGGTACGAGCAGTACTTC
TRBJ2-5 TRBV6-2/TRBV6-3 NA TRBD1 CASSYPGTGTETQYF TGTGCCAGCAGTTACCCCGGGACAGGGACAGAGACCCAGTACTTC
TRBJ1-2 TRBV3-1/TRBV3-2 NA NA CASSQDWSYGYTF TGTGCCAGCAGCCAAGATTGGAGCTATGGCTACACCTTC